This T cell receptor beta chain stems from a study of blood T cell repertoires in COVID-19. Study-level background: The samples span acute and convalescent COVID-19 from the United States, Italy and Spain.

V gave up 7 bases and J gave up 5 bases; unmatched junction bases: 9. This CDR3 spans 14 amino acids. CDR1 is MNHEY, CDR2 SVGAGI, per germline. Authors' analysis steps: Using reference gene primer amplification, nucleated cell counts were estimated. Here immunoSEQ multiplex PCR was the method, and the copy in TCRdb shows in-frame clones only, minus some. From that table come the V and J calls and clone size; the DNA was used to work out D and trimming. Of 210,000 or so clones listed, roughly nine tenths are singletons. This chain connects TRBV6-5 to TRBJ2-5, with 8 bases that match TRBD2. Sequenced sample: peripheral blood. This clonotype was sampled from a woman between 18 and 29 years old who had recovered from COVID-19. This CDR3 is CASKPGLAGETQYF. CDR3 in DNA: TGTGCCAGCAAACCCGGACTAGCAGGGGAGACCCAGTACTTC.